A single sample gave rise to the 18 T cell receptor beta chains below, sequenced in a study of Ad26.COV2.S vaccination and SARS-CoV-2 variants. Sample treatment: around 19 received Ad26.COV2.S at low or high dose, single or two shots; 5 received placebo; per-sample allocation not given. Sampling took place 63 days after the first vaccine or placebo injection. Method: immunoSEQ multiplex PCR; TCRdb's copy keeps in-frame clones and lacks some. The sample lists a few hundred thousand clones; about nine tenths were seen once. This sample comprised peripheral blood, obtained in a trial of Ad26.COV2.S vaccine versus placebo. The receptors shown here come from a person between 18 and 60 years old who received the Ad26.COV2.S COVID-19 vaccine or a placebo.

The chain is built from TRBV28 and TRBJ2-3, with no clear D. Per germline, CDR1 MDHEN and CDR2 SYDVKM. Trimming stripped 2 bases from V and 5 bases from J, with 8 bases between. The CDR3 contains 13 residues. As DNA, the CDR3 is TGTGCCAGCAGTTTACAGGTCCGAGATACGCAGTATTTT. Protein: CASSLQVRDTQYF.

CDR3 sequence (DNA): TGTGCCACCCTACAGGACCAGACCTACGAGCAGTACTTC. Its translation: CATLQDQTYEQYF. V is TRBV10-3 and J is TRBJ2-7; tentatively, D is TRBD1 (5 bases). The germline gives CDR1 ENHRY, CDR2 SYGVKD. The CDR3 contains 13 residues. V dropped 10 bases and J dropped 2 bases, with 15 bases sitting between them.

This clone was counted between two and nine times. This chain uses TRBV2 with TRBJ1-6, with TRBD1 matching over 8 bases. The ends lost 6 bases at V and 5 bases at J; junction bases unmatched: 6. This CDR3 has 15 residues. CDR1 SNHLY and CDR2 FYNNEI come from the germline V gene. CDR3 bases: TGTGCCAGCAGCCCCAGGGGGCTGAATAATTCACCCCTCCACTTT. Translation gives CASSPRGLNNSPLHF.

This clone has only one observation. The CDR3 protein is CASSRITEAFF. The CDR3 nucleotides are TGTGCCAGCAGCCGGATCACTGAAGCTTTCTTT. The chain is built from TRBV7-8 and TRBJ1-1; D unresolved. V lost 5 bases and J lost 4, with 5 bases in between. Germline CDR1 is SGHVS and CDR2 is FQNEAQ. The CDR3 covers 11 residues.

The chain uses TRBV6-7 and TRBJ2-7, with a possible D match to TRBD2 (5 bases). TRBV6-7 has ORF status, its function being uncertain. Between the trimmed V and J ends, which lost 6 bases and 6 bases, there was a span of 21 bases. The CDR3 is made up of 15 amino acids. The CDR3, as DNA: TGTGCCAGCAGCGGCAGGATAGCGTTCGCATTCGAGCAGTACTTC. Its translation is CASSGRIAFAFEQYF.

The gene calls are TRBV5-1 and TRBJ2-3; D is perhaps TRBD2 (5 bases). This CDR3 contains 15 residues. The V end was cut by 3 bases, the J end by 0 bases, with 11 bases between. The germline V gene encodes CDR1 SGHRS and CDR2 YFSETQ. CDR3 loop: CASSSRDSSTDTQYF. The CDR3 DNA reads TGCGCCAGCAGCTCCCGGGATTCAAGCACAGATACGCAGTATTTT.

The chain uses TRBV6-5 and TRBJ1-4; D not certain. V gave up 6 bases and J gave up 0 bases, with 11 bases separating them. The CDR3 extends over 15 amino acids. CDR1 is MNHEY, CDR2 SVGAGI, per germline. The CDR3 spells CASRIYTATNEKLFF. In DNA form, the CDR3 reads TGTGCCAGCAGAATATACACCGCAACTAATGAAAAACTGTTTTTT.

The chain recombines TRBV19 with TRBJ2-6, with D perhaps matching TRBD1 or TRBD2 (6 bases each). V shed 6 bases and J shed 0 bases, with 9 bases lying between them. The CDR3 loop spans 15 amino acids. Germline values: CDR1 LNHDA, CDR2 SQIVND (reference sequence). CDR3 protein: CASSRGGSGANVLTF. CDR3 DNA sequence: TGTGCCAGTAGCAGGGGAGGCTCTGGGGCCAACGTCCTGACTTTC.

The genes are TRBV7-9 and TRBJ2-7, with D hard to call. V was clipped by 1 base and J by 7 bases, with 8 bases between them. From germline, CDR1 is SEHNR and CDR2 FQNEAQ (reference sequence). The CDR3 loop spans 12 amino acids. CDR3 sequence: CASSLVGREQYF. In DNA, the CDR3 is TGTGCCAGCAGCTTAGTCGGGCGGGAGCAGTACTTC.

This clone was picked up one time. J is TRBJ2-3 and V is TRBV7-9; tentatively, D is TRBD1 (6 bases). Between the trimmed V and J ends, which lost 5 bases and 0 bases, there was a span of 15 bases. CDR3 size: 16 residues. Per the germline V gene, CDR1 is SEHNR and CDR2 is FQNEAQ (reference sequence). The CDR3 is CASSVGQTLSTDTQYF. CDR3 DNA: TGTGCCAGCAGCGTTGGACAGACACTAAGCACAGATACGCAGTATTTT.

V gene TRBV19 combines with J gene TRBJ1-5; 7 nucleotides line up with TRBD1. V lost 6 bases, J lost 2 bases, and 7 bases stayed unmatched. The CDR3 has 15 amino acids. In germline, CDR1 is LNHDA, CDR2 SQIVND (reference sequence). The CDR3 reads CASRSLQGGNQPQHF. The CDR3 bases are TGTGCCAGTAGATCCCTCCAGGGGGGCAATCAGCCCCAGCATTTT.

This clone was observed once. The rearrangement links TRBV27 to TRBJ2-7, with D unresolved. Germline lookup yields CDR1 MNHEY and CDR2 SMNVEV (reference sequence). The CDR3 is made up of 13 amino acids. Trimming pared 0 bases from V and 3 bases from J, leaving 6 bases between. For the CDR3, the DNA is TGTGCCAGCAGTTTATCGGCAGACTACGAGCAGTACTTC. Its translation: CASSLSADYEQYF.

Remarks on this clone: Other DNA sequences of this sample code for an identical CDR3. V is TRBV6-5 and J is TRBJ1-2, with TRBD1 as a possible D gene (5 bases). This CDR3 is 15 amino acids long. In germline, CDR1 is MNHEY, CDR2 SVGAGI. The V end lost 0 bases, the J end lost 0 bases, and 8 bases lay between the germline ends. The CDR3 nucleotides are TGTGCCAGCAGTTACTCGGGGGGAGCTAACTATGGCTACACCTTC. It is translated as CASSYSGGANYGYTF.

The chain joins TRBV11-2 to TRBJ2-1, with 13 bases aligning to TRBD2. The ends lost 5 bases at V and 7 bases at J; junction bases unmatched: 5. Germline CDR1 is SGHAT and CDR2 is FQNNGV. This CDR3 contains 15 residues. The DNA for the CDR3 is TGTGCCAGCAGCACGGGACTAGCGGGGAGGAATGAGCAGTTCTTC. As protein: CASSTGLAGRNEQFF.

Only a few counts were recorded for this clone. The chain has TRBV6-5 and TRBJ1-1, with a weak D call TRBD1 (5 bases). The germline V and J ends were trimmed by 2 bases and 0 bases, with 10 bases remaining between them. This CDR3 region has 15 residues. Germline V lookup: CDR1 MNHEY, CDR2 SVGAGI. The CDR3 DNA is TGTGCCAGCAGTTACGCCGGGACGGTGAACACTGAAGCTTTCTTT. It yields the protein CASSYAGTVNTEAFF.

This sequence joins TRBV4-3 and TRBJ1-5; D unclear. Germline V gives CDR1 LGHNA, CDR2 YSLEER. The CDR3 has 16 amino acids. Trimming took off 0 bases at V and 3 bases at J, with 12 bases between the two ends. CDR3 amino acids: CASSQDPTRHNQPQHF. CDR3 in DNA: TGCGCCAGCAGCCAAGATCCGACACGACACAATCAGCCCCAGCATTTT.

The rearrangement uses TRBV12-3 or TRBV12-4 and TRBJ1-1; 9 positions match TRBD1. The CDR3 totals 13 residues. Unmatched junction bases numbered 7, after V lost 7 bases and J lost 7 bases. The CDR3 DNA sequence: TGTGCCAGCACCGGGGACAGGGTCATTGAAGCTTTCTTT. The encoded protein is CASTGDRVIEAFF.

To note about this clone: Other DNA sequences from this sample encode an identical CDR3 as well. V is TRBV6-5 and J is TRBJ2-1, with 10 bases aligning to TRBD2. Germline assignment: CDR1 MNHEY and CDR2 SVGAGI. The V and J ends lost 6 bases and 4 bases, in that order; junction bases with no gene match: 6. There are 15 residues in the CDR3. The CDR3 loop reads CASRLAGGPYNEQFF. Written as DNA, the CDR3 is TGTGCCAGCAGATTAGCGGGGGGCCCGTACAATGAGCAGTTCTTC.